Sequencing of this T cell receptor beta chain was carried out in a study of cytomegalovirus exposure and HLA in healthy donors. Findings of the study overall: Among donors in an Asian-associated ancestry cluster, a later analysis reportedly found fewer N-insertions than the roughly 610-donor mean. Segments of the TCR beta V type were, in most cases, productive about 87% or about 30% of the time in an earlier analysis.

The PCR was carried out with 60 Vbeta primers and 13 Jbeta primers. Using immunoSEQ multiplex PCR, the repertoire was profiled, and TCRdb retains in-frame clones only, with some absent. Listed are more than 140,000 clones; 2.2% falls within the top ten. A remark on this clone: Its antigen is not identified.

The sequenced sample consisted of PBMCs. The clonotype was recovered from a young woman in good health and CMV-seronegative.

The DNA of the CDR3 is TGTGCCTTGCGGACAGGGAATAATTCACCCCTCCACTTT. Residues: CALRTGNNSPLHF. The rearrangement uses TRBV30 and TRBJ1-6; 8 nucleotides line up with TRBD1. After removal of 7 bases from V and 5 bases from J, the junction contained 4 bases not matched to a gene. Germline lookup yields CDR1 GTSNPN and CDR2 SVGIG (reference sequence). The CDR3 covers 13 residues.